This TCR beta chain was retrieved from a study of T cell repertoires in cytomegalovirus infection. The wider study: Well-studied HLA-B-restricted CMV epitopes were used in the study alongside recently identified HLA-C-restricted ones. Matching HLA type and CMV infection were both indicated by public TCR beta signatures.

The V gene lost 2 bases and the J gene lost 10 bases, with 15 bases spanning the gap. The CDR3 has 15 residues. From the reads, TCRdb called clonotypes with MiXCR, one entry per CDR3 protein. The data contain about 920,000 distinct CDR3 sequences, about 33% of them singletons. In regard to this clonotype: What it binds is unknown.

Whole-study results and caveats: It was HLA-C-restricted CMV-specific TCR beta clonotypes that dominated the response ex vivo. Summed frequency of public TCR beta families distinguished CMV carriers with the relevant HLA.

The specimen comprised cultured CD8+ T cells from PBMCs, sampled from culture after CMV antigen stimulation. V usage is TRBV7-1 and J usage is TRBJ1-6; D not resolved. TRBV7-1 is assigned to the ORF class and has an uncertain function. This TCR derives from a human donor in good health (CMV status not recorded). Some clones in this sample may be carry-over from other donors' samples. CDR3 residues: CASSSPPGVDSPLHF. The CDR3 nucleotides read TGTGCCAGCAGCTCACCGCCGGGAGTTGACTCACCCCTCCACTTT.